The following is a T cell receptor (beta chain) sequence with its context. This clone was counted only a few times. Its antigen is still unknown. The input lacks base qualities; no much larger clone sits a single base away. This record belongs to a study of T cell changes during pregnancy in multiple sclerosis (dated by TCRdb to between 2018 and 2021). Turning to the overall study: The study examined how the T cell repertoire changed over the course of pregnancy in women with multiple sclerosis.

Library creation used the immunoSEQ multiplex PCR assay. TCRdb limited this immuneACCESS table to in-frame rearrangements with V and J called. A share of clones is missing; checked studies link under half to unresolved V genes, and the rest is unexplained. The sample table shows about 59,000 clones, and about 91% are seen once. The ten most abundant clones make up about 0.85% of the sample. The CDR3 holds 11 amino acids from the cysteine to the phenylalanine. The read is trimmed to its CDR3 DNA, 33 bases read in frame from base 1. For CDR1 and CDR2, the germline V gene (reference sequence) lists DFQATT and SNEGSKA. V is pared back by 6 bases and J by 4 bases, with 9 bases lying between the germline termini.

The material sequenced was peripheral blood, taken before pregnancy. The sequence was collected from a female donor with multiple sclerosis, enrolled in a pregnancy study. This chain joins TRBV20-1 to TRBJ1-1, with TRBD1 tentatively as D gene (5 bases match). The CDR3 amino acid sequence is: CSAGGTTEAFF. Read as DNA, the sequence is TGCAGTGCCGGGGGGACCACTGAAGCTTTCTTT.